This TCR beta chain was recorded in a study of T-cell memory formation after mild COVID-19. Study-level findings and limits: Shrinking CD4+ clones resided mostly in CM and EM, and CD8+ ones in EMRA.

TCRdb used MiXCR to reprocess the 5' RACE reads, holding one entry per CDR3 protein. Here the sample spans about 420,000 distinct CDR3 sequences, 20% to 30% being singletons. This clonotype was detected only a few times. Its antigen is currently unknown. What was sequenced was PBMCs or a T cell subset sorted from them (not recorded which). The receptor's source is an adult woman who had mild COVID-19 (a few samples of this study predate the infection). Cell type and time point are not known.

As DNA, the CDR3 is TGTGCCAGCAGCTCCCCCAGTGAGCAGTTCTTC. Translation: CASSSPSEQFF. The chain joins TRBV11-2 to TRBJ2-1, with no clear D. Germline V gene lookup returns CDR1 SGHAT and CDR2 FQNNGV. The V and J ends lost 4 bases and 9 bases respectively, with 7 bases between them. The CDR3 loop spans 11 amino acids.